This TCR beta chain was recovered during a study of blood T cell repertoires in COVID-19. Sequencing used immunoSEQ multiplex PCR; TCRdb keeps in-frame clones, though not all of them. The data hold about 69,000 clones, with around 90% observed a single time. The CDR3 runs 13 residues. The germline V gene encodes CDR1 SGHRS and CDR2 YFSETQ. V was clipped by 4 bases and J by 6 bases, with 8 bases between them. The sequenced sample was peripheral blood. The J gene is TRBJ2-6, the V gene TRBV5-1, with a tentative D call TRBD1 (5 bases). The receptor comes from a man in his forties or fifties with acute or convalescent COVID-19. The CDR3 DNA sequence: TGCGCCAGCAGCGTGGACACGGCCAACGTCCTGACTTTC. Translating it yields CASSVDTANVLTF.